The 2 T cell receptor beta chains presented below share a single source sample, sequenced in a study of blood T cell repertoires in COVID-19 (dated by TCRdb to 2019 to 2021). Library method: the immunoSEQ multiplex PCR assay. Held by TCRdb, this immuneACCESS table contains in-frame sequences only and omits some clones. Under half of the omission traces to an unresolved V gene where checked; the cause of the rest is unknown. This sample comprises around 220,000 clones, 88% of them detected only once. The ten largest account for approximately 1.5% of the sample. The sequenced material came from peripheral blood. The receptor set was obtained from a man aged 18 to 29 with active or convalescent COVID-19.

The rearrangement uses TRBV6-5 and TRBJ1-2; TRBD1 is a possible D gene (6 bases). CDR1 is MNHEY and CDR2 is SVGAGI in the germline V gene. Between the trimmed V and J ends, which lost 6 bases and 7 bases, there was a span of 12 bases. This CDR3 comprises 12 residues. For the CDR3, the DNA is TGTGCCAGCAGAACAGGGAGCCCTGGCTACACCTTC. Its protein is CASRTGSPGYTF.

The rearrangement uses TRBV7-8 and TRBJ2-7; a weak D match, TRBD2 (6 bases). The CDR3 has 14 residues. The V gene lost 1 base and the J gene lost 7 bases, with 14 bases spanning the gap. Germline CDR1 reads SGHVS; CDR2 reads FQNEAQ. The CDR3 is CASSLGGGLEEQYF. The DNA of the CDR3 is TGTGCCAGCAGCTTAGGGGGAGGTTTGGAGGAGCAGTACTTC.